The table lists the clone carrying this T cell receptor (beta chain) with a count of one. In the study's own analysis: Amplification of reference gene primers provided the estimated nucleated cell counts. Using immunoSEQ multiplex PCR, the repertoire was profiled, and TCRdb retains in-frame clones only, with some absent. Clone size and the V and J calls come from that table; the DNA yielded D and trimming. Among about 140,000 clones listed, 82% were seen once. This record comes from a study of blood T cell repertoires in COVID-19. Looked up from germline, CDR1 is SGHAT and CDR2 is FQNNGV. This CDR3 is 16 amino acids long. The V segment lost 1 base and the J segment 2 bases; nucleotides outside the gene matches: 7.

Sequencing was done on a sample of peripheral blood. The origin of this receptor is a woman older than 75 with acute or convalescent COVID-19. The V gene is TRBV11-2, the J gene TRBJ2-7, with 8 nucleotides matching TRBD2. The CDR3 DNA reads as TGTGCCAGCAGCTTAGGTTTTAGCGGGACTCCCTACGAGCAGTACTTC. Translated: CASSLGFSGTPYEQYF.